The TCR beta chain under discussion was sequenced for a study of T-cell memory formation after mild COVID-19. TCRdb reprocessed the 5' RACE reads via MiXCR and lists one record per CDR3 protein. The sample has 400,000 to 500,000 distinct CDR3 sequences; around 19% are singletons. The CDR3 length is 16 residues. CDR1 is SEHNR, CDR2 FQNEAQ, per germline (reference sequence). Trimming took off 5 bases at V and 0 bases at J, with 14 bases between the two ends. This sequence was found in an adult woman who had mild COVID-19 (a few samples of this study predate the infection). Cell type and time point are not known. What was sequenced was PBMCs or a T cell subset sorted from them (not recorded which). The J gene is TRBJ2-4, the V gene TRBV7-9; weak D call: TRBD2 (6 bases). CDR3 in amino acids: CASSLPVGGAKNIQYF. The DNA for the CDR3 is TGTGCCAGCAGCCTACCCGTGGGGGGAGCCAAAAACATTCAGTACTTC.